One sample yielded the 8 T cell receptor beta chains listed below, sequenced in a study of CD4 T cells in relation to SARS-CoV-2 and coronaviruses. Unexposed donor CD4+ T cells date from about 2011-2018, before the COVID-19 pandemic. CD4+ T cells were isolated from the cells after about 11 days of culture. Data came from immunoSEQ multiplex PCR; TCRdb stores just in-frame clones and leaves some out. The table shows some 26,000 clones, with 70% to 75% occurring only once. Their antigen targets remain unknown. The sequenced material came from CD4+ T cells from PBMCs, cultured in vitro. These receptors were collected from a human donor in good health.

The table lists this clone with a few counts. The rearrangement links TRBV5-6 to TRBJ2-2, with no clear D. The CDR3 loop spans 14 amino acids. Deletions cut 0 bases from V and 2 bases from J, with 5 bases between. The germline V gene has CDR1 SGHDT and CDR2 YYEEEE. CDR3 loop: CASSLAINTGELFF. The CDR3 nucleotides read TGTGCCAGCAGCTTGGCTATTAACACCGGGGAGCTGTTTTTT.

The chain joins TRBV10-1 to TRBJ2-1; TRBD2 aligns across 7 bases. Unmatched junction bases numbered 6, after V lost 2 bases and J lost 2 bases. This CDR3 is built from 16 residues. The germline V gene encodes CDR1 WNHNN and CDR2 SYGVQD (reference sequence). This chain's CDR3 is CASSEGAGVPYNEQFF. The CDR3 coding sequence is TGCGCCAGCAGTGAGGGGGCGGGAGTCCCCTACAATGAGCAGTTCTTC.

This clone was counted a single time. The chain links TRBV28 to TRBJ2-7, with 9 bases fitting TRBD1. V lost 5 bases and J lost 2; bases outside the gene matches: 4. The CDR3 spans 14 residues. Germline-derived CDR1 and CDR2 are MDHEN and SYDVKM. The CDR3 spells CASSGGQGTYEQYF. Here the CDR3 DNA reads TGTGCCAGCAGTGGGGGACAGGGTACCTACGAGCAGTACTTC.

The chain carries TRBV6-1 and TRBJ2-1; D possibly corresponds to TRBD2 (5 bases). The germline V and J ends were trimmed by 3 bases and 4 bases, with 19 bases remaining between them. Germline loops: CDR1 MNHNS, CDR2 SASEGT. The CDR3 length is 17 residues. The CDR3 DNA reads TGTGCCAGCAGTGATGGAGGTGTGTACAATAATTACAATGAGCAGTTCTTC. Encoded protein: CASSDGGVYNNYNEQFF.

The V gene is TRBV10-3, the J gene TRBJ1-1; D might be TRBD1 (6 bases). The germline V and J ends were trimmed by 0 bases and 1 base, with 12 bases remaining between them. Per germline, CDR1 ENHRY and CDR2 SYGVKD. The length of the CDR3 is 16 residues. DNA for the CDR3: TGTGCCATCAGTGAGTCGGGGGGCCGGGGGAACACTGAAGCTTTCTTT. This encodes CAISESGGRGNTEAFF.

This clone was seen a few times. The V gene is TRBV2, the J gene TRBJ2-1; 7 bases agree with TRBD1. This CDR3 contains 15 residues. Per germline, CDR1 SNHLY and CDR2 FYNNEI. V lost 3 bases, J lost 2 bases, and 4 bases stayed unmatched. This chain's CDR3 is CASSDTGVPYNEQFF. The CDR3 nucleotides read TGTGCCAGCAGTGACACAGGGGTTCCCTACAATGAGCAGTTCTTC.

The chain has TRBV4-2 and TRBJ2-1, with TRBD2 matching over 9 bases. The germline V gene encodes CDR1 LGHNA and CDR2 YNFKEQ. This CDR3 is 17 amino acids long. The ends lost 0 bases at V and 4 bases at J; junction bases unmatched: 7. In DNA form, the CDR3 reads TGTGCCAGCAGCCAAGAGGGGGGGACTAGCCATTACAATGAGCAGTTCTTC. It encodes CASSQEGGTSHYNEQFF.

For the CDR3, the DNA is TGTGCCAGCAGTGTACAGGCGAACTCTGGAAACACCATATATTTT. This codes for CASSVQANSGNTIYF. The V and J genes are TRBV25-1 and TRBJ1-3; D perhaps matches TRBD1 (5 bases). CDR1 MGHDK and CDR2 SYGVNS come from the germline V gene. The V end lost 4 bases, the J end lost 0 bases, and 10 bases lay between the germline ends. This CDR3 has 15 amino acids. The whole variable domain, filled in from reference TRBV25-1 and TRBJ1-3, reads EADIYQTPRYLVIGTGKKITLECSQTMGHDKMYWYQQDPGMELHLIHYSYGVNSTEKGDLSSESTVSRIRTEHFPLTLESARPSHTSQYLCASSVQANSGNTIYFGEGSWLTVV.